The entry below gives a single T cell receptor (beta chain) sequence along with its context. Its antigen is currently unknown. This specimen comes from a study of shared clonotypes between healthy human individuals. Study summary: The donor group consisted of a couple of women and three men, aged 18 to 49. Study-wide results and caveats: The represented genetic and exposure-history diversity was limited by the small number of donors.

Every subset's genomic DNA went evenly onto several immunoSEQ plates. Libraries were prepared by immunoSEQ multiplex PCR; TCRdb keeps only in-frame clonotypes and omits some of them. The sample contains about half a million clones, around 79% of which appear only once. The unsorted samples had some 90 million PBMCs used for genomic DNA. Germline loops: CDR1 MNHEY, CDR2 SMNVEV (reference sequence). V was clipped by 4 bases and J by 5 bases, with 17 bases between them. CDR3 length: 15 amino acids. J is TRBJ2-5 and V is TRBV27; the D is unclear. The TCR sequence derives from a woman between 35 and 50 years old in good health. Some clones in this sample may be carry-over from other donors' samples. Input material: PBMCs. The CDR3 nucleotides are TGTGCCAGCAGTTCGCTCGGGCAACCCGGGGAGACCCAGTACTTC. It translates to CASSSLGQPGETQYF.